This T cell receptor beta chain was sequenced in a study of cytomegalovirus exposure and HLA in healthy donors. Study findings and constraints: Compared with the roughly 670-donor mean, an Asian-associated ancestry cluster reportedly had fewer N-insertions, according to a later analysis. A cluster of highly shared sequence variants was likely a sequencing artifact. Near-uniform donor sequencing depth was presumed by presence/absence analyses. Most of the CMV-associated TCR beta chains (in a later analysis) appeared to be HLA-restricted.

Remarks on this clone: Its matching antigen is unknown.

This CDR3 spans 13 amino acids. V was clipped by 6 bases and J by 0 bases, with 6 bases between them. The germline V gene encodes CDR1 KGHSH and CDR2 LQKENI. PCR was performed using 60 Vbeta and 13 Jbeta primers. Method: immunoSEQ multiplex PCR; TCRdb's copy keeps in-frame clones and lacks some. The data hold about 160,000 clones, with approximately 72% observed a single time. This TCR was sampled from a female donor in good health and CMV-seronegative. The sample comprised PBMCs. J is TRBJ1-3 and V is TRBV18; TRBD1 is a possible D gene (6 bases). The CDR3 sequence: CASSDSSGNTIYF. In nucleotides, the CDR3 is TGTGCCAGCTCGGACAGCTCTGGAAACACCATATATTTT.